The 26 T cell receptor beta chains presented below share a single source sample, sequenced in a study of blood T cell repertoires in COVID-19. Clones were sequenced by immunoSEQ multiplex PCR, and TCRdb holds only the in-frame ones, with some missing. Of 200,000 to 300,000 clones in the sample, around nine tenths were seen once. The sequencing input was peripheral blood. These receptors all come from a woman aged 55-75 years who had recovered from COVID-19.

The gene calls are TRBV9 and TRBJ1-1; TRBD1 might be the D (5 bases). In germline, CDR1 is SGDLS, CDR2 YYNGEE. The CDR3 has 15 residues. Trimming removed 0 bases at V and 0 bases at J, with 9 bases between. The CDR3 spells CASSVVMTVNTEAFF. The CDR3 nucleotides are TGTGCCAGCAGCGTAGTTATGACAGTGAACACTGAAGCTTTCTTT. Complete variable domain (other parts from reference TRBV9 and TRBJ1-1): DSGVTQTPKHLITATGQRVTLRCSPRSGDLSVYWYQQSLDQGLQFLIQYYNGEERAKGNILERFSAQQFPDLHSELNLSSLELGDSALYFCASSVVMTVNTEAFFGQGTRLTVV.

Concerning this clone: The sample has other DNA sequences that encode this CDR3 too. The chain has TRBV18 and TRBJ1-5; no clear D. Trimming stripped 2 bases from V and 1 base from J, with 6 bases between. The length of the CDR3 is 14 residues. Germline V CDR1 and CDR2: KGHSH, LQKENI. CDR3 sequence: CASSPSGSNQPQHF. The CDR3 region has the DNA TGTGCCAGCTCACCATCCGGGAGCAATCAGCCCCAGCATTTT.

This clone was recorded once. The V call is TRBV20-1, the J call TRBJ2-7; TRBD1 matches 8 bases. Per the germline V gene, CDR1 is DFQATT and CDR2 is SNEGSKA (reference sequence). The trim removed 3 bases at V and 4 bases at J, leaving 8 bases unmatched. This CDR3 comprises 14 residues. CDR3 amino acids: CSASPAGGAYEQYF. The DNA of the CDR3 is TGCAGTGCTAGTCCCGCAGGGGGCGCGTACGAGCAGTACTTC.

The chain employs TRBV27 and TRBJ2-4; 8 bases are a match to TRBD1. The CDR3 sequence is 15 residues long. The trim removed 2 bases at V and 9 bases at J, leaving 9 bases unmatched. Per germline, CDR1 MNHEY and CDR2 SMNVEV (reference sequence). The CDR3 here is CASSLTQGVGAIQYF. The CDR3 bases are TGTGCCAGCAGTTTAACACAGGGGGTCGGAGCCATTCAGTACTTC.

The J gene is TRBJ1-6, the V gene TRBV3-1 (or the pseudogene TRBV3-2); TRBD1 matches at 7 bases. V lost 4 bases to trimming and J lost 10 bases; unmatched junction nucleotides: 13. Germline-derived CDR1 and CDR2 are LGHDT and YNNKEL (reference sequence). CDR3 length equals 16 residues. The CDR3 DNA sequence: TGTGCCAGCAGCCTGCCAGGGGGAGGTAAAAGCTCACCCCTCCACTTT. Translation gives CASSLPGGGKSSPLHF.

The chain uses TRBV7-9 and TRBJ2-4; 9 nucleotides line up with TRBD1. Trimming at V came to 5 bases and at J to 0 bases, leaving 11 bases not matched to a gene. The germline gives CDR1 SEHNR, CDR2 FQNEAQ (reference sequence). The CDR3 totals 18 residues. CDR3 in amino acids: CASSERTGVNLAKNIQYF. The CDR3 DNA follows: TGTGCCAGCAGCGAACGGACAGGGGTAAACCTAGCCAAAAACATTCAGTACTTC.

This chain links TRBV7-2 with TRBJ2-7; 7 nucleotides align to TRBD1. The CDR3 sequence is 15 residues long. After removal of 2 bases from V and 2 bases from J, the junction contained 6 bases not matched to a gene. The germline gives CDR1 SGHTA, CDR2 FQGNSA. The DNA of the CDR3 is TGTGCCAGCAGCTTAAAGGGGGCGAGTCCCTACGAGCAGTACTTC. As protein: CASSLKGASPYEQYF. Combining the CDR3 with reference TRBV7-2 and TRBJ2-7 gives the whole variable domain GAGVSQSPSNKVTEKGKDVELRCDPISGHTALYWYRQSLGQGLEFLIYFQGNSAPDKSGLPSDRFSAERTGGSVSTLTIQRTQQEDSAVYLCASSLKGASPYEQYFGPGTRLTVT.

This clone was detected only once. DNA of the CDR3: TGTGCTAGTGGTACACGGACAGGGGAACTTAACTACGAGCAGTACTTC. Translated, it gives CASGTRTGELNYEQYF. The V and J genes are TRBV12-5 and TRBJ2-7; 9 bases align to TRBD1. The CDR3 covers 16 residues. Germline CDR1 LGHNT, CDR2 FRNRAP. Trimming at V came to 5 bases and at J to 3 bases, leaving 11 bases not matched to a gene.

This chain connects TRBV15 to TRBJ1-2; D possibly corresponds to TRBD1 (5 bases). V was clipped by 0 bases and J by 0 bases, with 11 bases between them. The CDR3 loop spans 16 amino acids. Germline V lookup: CDR1 LNHNV, CDR2 YYDKDF (reference sequence). CDR3 residues: CATSRDWGDANYGYTF. In DNA, the CDR3 is TGTGCCACCAGCAGAGATTGGGGGGACGCTAACTATGGCTACACCTTC. The full variable domain, rest sourced from reference TRBV15 and TRBJ1-2, is DAMVIQNPRYQVTQFGKPVTLSCSQTLNHNVMYWYQQKSSQAPKLLFHYYDKDFNNEADTPDNFQSRRPNTSFCFLDIRSPGLGDTAMYLCATSRDWGDANYGYTFGSGTRLTVV.

CDR3 in DNA: TGTGCCAGCTTTATCGGGGGGTCTTACAATGAGCAGTTCTTC. It specifies CASFIGGSYNEQFF. J is TRBJ2-1 and V is TRBV6-6; 7 positions agree with TRBD2. The CDR3 totals 14 residues. The V gene end was trimmed by 8 bases and the J gene end by 4 bases; junction bases not matched to a gene: 8. Per the germline V gene, CDR1 is MNHNY and CDR2 is SVGAGI (reference sequence).

This chain uses TRBV5-1 with TRBJ2-3, with 12 bases aligning to TRBD2. The germline gives CDR1 SGHRS, CDR2 YFSETQ. This CDR3 region has 16 residues. V lost 3 bases to trimming and J lost 2 bases; unmatched junction nucleotides: 4. CDR3 DNA: TGCGCCAGCAGCTCAGGACTAGCGGGGTTCACAGATACGCAGTATTTT. It yields the protein CASSSGLAGFTDTQYF.

Comments on this clone: Distinct nucleotide sequences in the sample also encode this CDR3. The chain is built from TRBV18 and TRBJ1-3; 7 bases map to TRBD1. The germline gives CDR1 KGHSH, CDR2 LQKENI. The J segment lost 0 bases and the V segment lost 3 bases, leaving 5 bases of the junction unmatched. The CDR3 covers 16 residues. The CDR3 loop is CASSPGTASSGNTIYF. In nucleotides, the CDR3 is TGTGCCAGCTCACCGGGGACAGCTAGCTCTGGAAACACCATATATTTT.

The chain carries TRBV15 and TRBJ2-5, with 8 bases matching TRBD2. CDR3 length equals 14 residues. Germline V gene sequence: CDR1 LNHNV, CDR2 YYDKDF (reference sequence). The junction had 5 bases not matched to a gene; V was cut back by 3 bases and J by 5 bases. In DNA form, the CDR3 reads TGTGCCACCAGCAGCGGACTAGCTGGTGAGACCCAGTACTTC. It is translated as CATSSGLAGETQYF.

V usage is TRBV28 and J usage is TRBJ1-2; D ambiguous. The CDR3 sequence is 13 residues long. CDR1 is MDHEN, CDR2 SYDVKM, per germline. Trimming removed 8 bases from V and 4 bases from J, with 14 bases in between. For the CDR3, the DNA is TGTGCCAGCTATAATATGCGTGGCTATGGCTACACCTTC. Its translation is CASYNMRGYGYTF.

The rearrangement uses TRBV7-9 and TRBJ1-6; the D is unclear. The CDR3 length is 15 residues. Germline assignment: CDR1 SEHNR and CDR2 FQNEAQ (reference sequence). V was pared by 3 bases and J by 8 bases, with 14 bases between. The chain's CDR3 is CASSFSTEGDSPLHF. As DNA, the CDR3 is TGTGCCAGCAGCTTCTCTACAGAGGGAGATTCACCCCTCCACTTT.

The chain combines TRBV29-1 with TRBJ1-2; 7 bases align to TRBD1. Per germline, CDR1 SQVTM and CDR2 ANQGSEA. The CDR3 consists of 13 residues. J was trimmed by 5 bases and V by 5 bases; bases with no gene match: 8. The CDR3 spells CSVRTGSLYGYTF. The CDR3 bases are TGCAGCGTTCGGACAGGAAGCCTTTATGGCTACACCTTC.

V usage is TRBV14 and J usage is TRBJ2-2; 10 positions match TRBD2. Germline V lookup: CDR1 SGHDN, CDR2 FVKESK. The CDR3 loop spans 20 amino acids. V was clipped by 4 bases and J by 4 bases; unmatched bases: 18. The CDR3 protein is CASSPLRGSGGAGGTGELFF. The CDR3 nucleotides read TGTGCCAGCAGCCCTCTGCGAGGGAGCGGGGGGGCCGGTGGCACCGGGGAGCTGTTTTTT.

This clone was recorded only once. The V call is TRBV28, the J call TRBJ1-3; no reliable D call. This CDR3 spans 12 amino acids. The V and J ends lost 6 bases and 3 bases respectively, with 6 bases between them. Germline CDR1 reads MDHEN; CDR2 reads SYDVKM. Here the CDR3 DNA reads TGTGCCAGCAGACTAGATGGAAACACCATATATTTT. This translates into CASRLDGNTIYF.

This clone was picked up one time. The V and J genes are TRBV28 and TRBJ2-3; TRBD1 aligns across 10 bases. The junction had 9 bases not matched to a gene; V was cut back by 4 bases and J by 2 bases. CDR1 is MDHEN, CDR2 SYDVKM, per germline. The CDR3 consists of 17 residues. This chain's CDR3 is CASSSPGQGYITDTQYF. The DNA of the CDR3 is TGTGCCAGCAGTTCTCCGGGACAGGGGTATATCACAGATACGCAGTATTTT.

The chain joins TRBV29-1 to TRBJ2-5; maybe TRBD1 (5 bases). V gave up 6 bases and J gave up 5 bases, with 13 bases separating them. This CDR3 region has 12 residues. Germline CDR1 SQVTM, CDR2 ANQGSEA. CDR3 amino acids: CSVTRTRETQYF. CDR3 bases: TGCAGCGTAACCCGGACAAGGGAGACCCAGTACTTC.

The chain carries TRBV7-3 and TRBJ2-1, with TRBD2 as a possible D gene (5 bases). V was shortened by 1 base and J by 8 bases, with 30 bases between the two germline ends. The CDR3 covers 20 residues. Germline CDR1 SGHTA, CDR2 FQGTGA. In DNA, the CDR3 is TGTGCCAGCAGCTTAAGTCCCTTTTCGGGGTTCAACAACCGGATGGATGAGCAGTTCTTC. Translating it yields CASSLSPFSGFNNRMDEQFF. The complete variable domain, with remaining parts taken from reference TRBV7-3 and TRBJ2-1, reads GAGVSQTPSNKVTEKGKYVELRCDPISGHTALYWYRQSLGQGPEFLIYFQGTGAADDSGLPNDRFFAVRPEGSVSTLKIQRTERGDSAVYLCASSLSPFSGFNNRMDEQFFGPGTRLTVL.

The rearrangement uses TRBV7-9 and TRBJ2-1; a possible D gene is TRBD1 (5 bases). The CDR3 has 15 amino acids. V gave up 2 bases and J gave up 10 bases, with 18 bases separating them. The V gene's germline CDR1 is SEHNR and CDR2 FQNEAQ (reference sequence). The CDR3 region is CASSLYLGAAGEQFF. The CDR3 bases are TGTGCCAGCAGCTTATATCTTGGGGCAGCCGGCGAGCAGTTCTTC. Together with reference TRBV7-9 and TRBJ2-1, the CDR3 gives the full variable domain: DTGVSQNPRHKITKRGQNVTFRCDPISEHNRLYWYRQTLGQGPEFLTYFQNEAQLEKSRLLSDRFSAERPKGSFSTLEIQRTEQGDSAMYLCASSLYLGAAGEQFFGPGTRLTVL.

V gene TRBV7-2 combines with J gene TRBJ2-7; 7 nucleotides align to TRBD1. Germline lookup yields CDR1 SGHTA and CDR2 FQGNSA. The CDR3 extends over 15 amino acids. The V segment lost 5 bases and the J segment 3 bases; nucleotides outside the gene matches: 10. CDR3 nucleotides: TGTGCCAGCAGCCAAGGCCCGGGACAGAACTACGAGCAGTACTTC. Protein: CASSQGPGQNYEQYF.

The chain employs TRBV6-5 and TRBJ1-4; 9 positions agree with TRBD1. This CDR3 contains 15 residues. V lost 7 bases, J lost 4 bases, and 7 bases stayed unmatched. The germline V gene has CDR1 MNHEY and CDR2 SVGAGI. The CDR3 here is CASIQMTGGNEKLFF. CDR3 bases: TGTGCCAGCATCCAGATGACAGGGGGTAATGAAAAACTGTTTTTT.

The chain has TRBV28 and TRBJ1-1; TRBD1 matches 9 bases. The junction had 16 bases not matched to a gene; V was cut back by 5 bases and J by 0 bases. From germline, CDR1 is MDHEN and CDR2 SYDVKM. There are 19 residues in the CDR3. CDR3 DNA sequence: TGTGCCAGCAGTCCCCCCCGGGACAGGGCATGGAGCATGAACACTGAAGCTTTCTTT. It specifies CASSPPRDRAWSMNTEAFF.

The chain carries TRBV6-6 and TRBJ2-3; D not resolved. CDR1 and CDR2 (germline): MNHNY, SVGAGI (reference sequence). The CDR3 is 12 residues long. Trimming cost V 0 bases and J 7 bases, with 5 bases left between them. Here the CDR3 DNA reads TGTGCCAGCAGTTACTCCCCGTATACGCAGTATTTT. Translation: CASSYSPYTQYF.